A selection of T cell receptor beta chains follows, all from one sample in a study of graft-versus-host responses after intestinal transplantation. Clones were read by immunoSEQ multiplex PCR, and TCRdb kept only the in-frame ones, dropping some. The sample includes about 15,000 clones, just under 95% seen only once; the top ten take about 0.75%. The source was PBMCs, collected 9 days after transplant. These receptors all stem from a human patient who received an intestinal transplant, so some T cells may come from the graft donor. Both conserved end residues are part of each CDR3. Fields, in order: J gene, clone size, V gene, D gene, CDR3 DNA, CDR3 protein. D genes are given only for firm matches. Only some rows state a clone size, as once, few, many or a class for expanded clones.

TRBJ2-1	.	TRBV7-6	.	TGTGCCAGCAGCTTAGTAGGGCCCCTCCGGCAGTTCTTC	CASSLVGPLRQFF
TRBJ2-7	.	TRBV11-2	.	TGTGCCAGCAGCTTAGAGGAGGCCTACGAGCAGTACTTC	CASSLEEAYEQYF
TRBJ1-1	.	TRBV27	TRBD1	TGTGCCAGCAGTTTATCAGCAGGGGGGAACACTGAAGCTTTCTTT	CASSLSAGGNTEAFF
TRBJ1-2	.	TRBV7-9	TRBD1	TGTGCCAGTACACAGGGGATAGGCTATGGCTACACCTTC	CASTQGIGYGYTF
TRBJ2-7	.	TRBV5-8	.	TGTGCCAGCAGACTCCCGGGACTGGACTTCAGGGAGTACGAGCAGTACTTC	CASRLPGLDFREYEQYF
TRBJ2-3	.	TRBV7-3	TRBD2	TGTGCCAGCAGCCCGATAGCGGGAGGGATGACAGATACGCAGTATTTT	CASSPIAGGMTDTQYF
TRBJ1-2	.	TRBV28	TRBD1	TGTGCCAGCAGTTCCTTCGGACGGGGCAGGGGGAACCCTAACTATGGCTACACCTTC	CASSSFGRGRGNPNYGYTF
TRBJ2-7	.	TRBV7-9	TRBD2	TGTGCCAGCAGCTTAGCTAGCGGGATCTACGAGCAGTACTTC	CASSLASGIYEQYF
TRBJ2-1	.	TRBV5-4	.	TGTGCCAGCAGCTTGGGGGTGGGCTCCTACAATGAGCAGTTCTTC	CASSLGVGSYNEQFF
TRBJ2-1	.	TRBV6-5	TRBD2	TGTGCCAGCAGCCCGCTGCTAGCGGGAGGTGTCGAGCAGTTCTTC	CASSPLLAGGVEQFF
TRBJ1-3	.	TRBV6-5	.	TGTGCCAGCAGTTCCCTCTTGATCGGCTCTGGAAACACCATATATTTT	CASSSLLIGSGNTIYF
TRBJ2-1	.	TRBV7-6	TRBD2	TGTGCCAGCCTACTAGCGGGGAGATTGCAGTTCTTC	CASLLAGRLQFF
TRBJ2-2	once	TRBV7-9	TRBD2	TGTGCCAGCAGCCCCAGTCCACTAGCGCAAAGAGCGGGGGAGCTGTTTTTT	CASSPSPLAQRAGELFF
TRBJ2-7	.	TRBV5-1	TRBD2	TGCGCCAGCAGCTCCGGGACTAGCTCCACCGAGCAGTACTTC	CASSSGTSSTEQYF
TRBJ1-2	.	TRBV27	TRBD1	TGTGCCAGCAGTTTATTGGTGACAGGGGGTGGCTACACCTTC	CASSLLVTGGGYTF
TRBJ1-2	.	TRBV11-2	.	TGTGCCAGCAGCTTAGGGTCTAGTTCGGTCCATGGCTACACCTTC	CASSLGSSSVHGYTF
TRBJ1-1	.	TRBV19	.	TGTGCCAGTAGCTCCGGGACTTTAAACACTGAAGCTTTCTTT	CASSSGTLNTEAFF
TRBJ2-7	.	TRBV7-9	.	TGTGCCAGCTCGGGGAGTCCCCGCTCCTACGAGCAGTACTTC	CASSGSPRSYEQYF
TRBJ2-7	.	TRBV2	TRBD2	TGTGCCAGCAGTGAAACTAGCGGGCTGCTTCGCTACGAGCAGTACTTC	CASSETSGLLRYEQYF
TRBJ1-2	.	TRBV27	TRBD1	TGTGCCAGCAGTTCGACAGGGAACTACTTCCCCTATGGCTACACCTTC	CASSSTGNYFPYGYTF
TRBJ1-2	.	TRBV6-5	TRBD1	TGTGCCAGCAGTTTATACAGGGGAAACTATGGCTACACCTTC	CASSLYRGNYGYTF
TRBJ1-1	once	TRBV5-6	.	TGTGCCAGCAGCTTTATGAACACTGAAGCTTTCTTT	CASSFMNTEAFF
TRBJ2-3	.	TRBV27	.	TGTGCCAGCAGCTCCTGGGCACCGGCGGCAGATACGCAGTATTTT	CASSSWAPAADTQYF
TRBJ2-7	.	TRBV6-1	TRBD2	TGTGCCAGCAGAAGGACTAGCGGGATGCGCGAGCAGTACTTC	CASRRTSGMREQYF
TRBJ1-1	.	TRBV7-9	.	TGTGCCAGCAGCTTAGGGTGGACACCTGAAAACACTGAAGCTTTCTTT	CASSLGWTPENTEAFF
TRBJ1-1	once	TRBV5-4	.	TGTGCCAGCACCGTGACAGGCACTGAAGCTTTCTTT	CASTVTGTEAFF
TRBJ1-2	.	TRBV5-4	.	TGTGCCAGCAGCCTAGACAGGACCGTCTATGGCTACACCTTC	CASSLDRTVYGYTF
TRBJ2-6	.	TRBV7-9	.	TGTGCCAGCAGCTCCCTACGCACACTCTCTGGGGCCAACGTCCTGACTTTC	CASSSLRTLSGANVLTF
TRBJ2-1	.	TRBV5-4	TRBD2	TGTGCCAGCAGCTTGATTTCGGGCGGGAGGCGCTCCTACAATGAGCAGTTCTTC	CASSLISGGRRSYNEQFF
TRBJ1-5	.	TRBV28	.	TGTGCCAGCACCCAAAACGACAGGATCAATCAGCCCCAGCATTTT	CASTQNDRINQPQHF
TRBJ2-3	.	TRBV9	TRBD2	TGTGCCAGCAGCGTCTCCGGGACTAGCGCCGATACGCAGTATTTT	CASSVSGTSADTQYF
TRBJ2-7	.	TRBV27	TRBD2	TGTGCCAGCAGTTTACTCGCGGGAGCCGCCGACGAGCAGTACTTC	CASSLLAGAADEQYF
TRBJ1-1	.	TRBV5-5	.	TGTGCCAGCAGCTTGGGGCGGGGGATGAACACTGAAGCTTTCTTT	CASSLGRGMNTEAFF
TRBJ1-5	once	TRBV10-1	TRBD1	TGCGCCAGCAGTGAGTGGGGGACAGGCAATCAGCCCCAGCATTTT	CASSEWGTGNQPQHF
TRBJ2-2	.	TRBV30	TRBD2	TGTGCCTGGCGGGGAGGGCCGGGCACCGGGGAGCTGTTTTTT	CAWRGGPGTGELFF
TRBJ1-5	.	TRBV9	.	TGTGCCAGCAGTGCAGGCGCCTTAGGCAATCAGCCCCAGCATTTT	CASSAGALGNQPQHF
TRBJ1-1	.	TRBV5-8	.	TGTGCCAGCAGCACCGGGACACTGAACACTGAAGCTTTCTTT	CASSTGTLNTEAFF
TRBJ1-1	.	TRBV7-6	.	TGTGCCAGCAGCTTATGGGGGTATCGGAACACTGAAGCTTTCTTT	CASSLWGYRNTEAFF
TRBJ2-7	.	TRBV13	.	TGTGCCAGCAGCTCAATGACAGGAGTAGTCTACGAGCAGTACTTC	CASSSMTGVVYEQYF
TRBJ2-5	.	TRBV25-1	.	TGTGCCAGCAGTGAATGGGTGTCTCGAGGAGAGACCCAGTACTTC	CASSEWVSRGETQYF
TRBJ2-1	.	TRBV4-1	.	TGCGCCAGCAGCCAAGGCGCTAGAGGCAATGAGCAGTTCTTC	CASSQGARGNEQFF
TRBJ2-5	.	TRBV5-8	.	TGTGCCAGCAGCTTGGAGGGCCCCAACCAAGAGACCCAGTACTTC	CASSLEGPNQETQYF
TRBJ2-1	.	TRBV7-3	.	TGTGCCAGCAGCCCGACTCGCGGGCCGTACATCGGGCAGTTCTTC	CASSPTRGPYIGQFF